Below, 6 T cell receptor beta chains from the same sample are listed, as sequenced in a study of blood T cells in healthy people across ages. A J-beta primer mix and a sample-barcoded 5' primer were used in a second PCR of roughly 7 to 12 cycles. TCRdb processed the 5' RACE reads anew with MiXCR; each CDR3 protein has one entry. The data contain fewer than 2 million distinct CDR3 sequences, roughly two fifths of them singletons. Sequencing used blood. These receptors were taken from a human donor in good health.

CDR3 amino acids: CATSDLRAQSYNEQFF. For the CDR3, the DNA is TGTGCCACCAGTGATTTGCGGGCGCAGAGCTACAATGAGCAGTTCTTC. The J gene is TRBJ2-1, the V gene TRBV24-1, with D uncertain. Germline loops: CDR1 KGHDR, CDR2 SFDVKD. The germline V and J ends were trimmed by 0 bases and 3 bases, with 11 bases remaining between them. The CDR3 totals 16 residues.

The genes are TRBV5-1 and TRBJ2-3; 10 bases line up with TRBD2. The V segment lost 3 bases and the J segment 5 bases; nucleotides outside the gene matches: 12. The CDR3 is made up of 17 amino acids. Per germline, CDR1 SGHRS and CDR2 YFSETQ. CDR3 sequence reads: CASSSVPSGGAQDTQYF. Here the CDR3 DNA reads TGCGCCAGCAGCTCCGTACCCAGCGGGGGGGCCCAAGATACGCAGTATTTT.

The rearrangement joins TRBV11-2 to TRBJ1-1; TRBD1 aligns across 9 bases. V gave up 5 bases and J gave up 2 bases; unmatched junction bases: 12. The CDR3 is made up of 17 amino acids. Per the germline V gene, CDR1 is SGHAT and CDR2 is FQNNGV. CDR3 loop: CASSPWDRVLLNTEAFF. The DNA for the CDR3 is TGTGCCAGCAGCCCATGGGACAGGGTCCTCCTTAACACTGAAGCTTTCTTT.

The chain joins TRBV7-9 to TRBJ2-1, with 16 positions matching TRBD2. The CDR3 extends over 20 amino acids. The V segment lost 4 bases and the J segment 0 bases; nucleotides outside the gene matches: 9. The germline CDR1 and CDR2 sequences are SEHNR and FQNEAQ (reference sequence). The CDR3, as DNA: TGTGCCAGCAGCTCATTACTGGGACTAGCGGGGGGGAGCTCCTACAATGAGCAGTTCTTC. Amino acid sequence: CASSSLLGLAGGSSYNEQFF.

This clonotype was picked up many times. The CDR3 DNA reads as TGCAGCGGGATTCTTTGGAACCCGGAGACCCAGTACTTC. Its translation is CSGILWNPETQYF. This chain connects TRBV29-1 to TRBJ2-5, with no clear D. V was cut by 7 bases and J by 5 bases, with 17 bases left in between. This CDR3 comprises 13 residues. The germline V gene has CDR1 SQVTM and CDR2 ANQGSEA.

The rearrangement uses TRBV6-2 or TRBV6-3 and TRBJ1-2, with D tentatively TRBD1 (5 bases). CDR1 is MNHEY, CDR2 SVGEGT, per germline. The CDR3 loop spans 14 amino acids. The V and J ends lost 7 bases and 8 bases respectively, with 20 bases between them. The CDR3 bases are TGTGCCAGCACCCAAACTGGGACGGAGGGCGGCTACACCTTC. Its translation is CASTQTGTEGGYTF.